Here is one T cell receptor (beta chain) with its context. Its specificity is unknown. The genomic DNA of each subset was split evenly across several immunoSEQ plates. Only in-frame clones appear in the TCRdb table, and some are missing; sequencing was by immunoSEQ multiplex PCR. In the table there are around 2,100,000 clones, over 85% of which are singletons. Selected positively for CCR7 and CD45RO-negative, naive CD8 cells excluded terminally differentiated effector memory CD45RA+ cells. The donor population consisted of healthy HIV-negative adults with no recent acute infections or vaccinations. The record originates from a study of shared clonotypes between healthy human individuals. Study-wide background: Used for every donor were three CD4 naive, three CD4 memory, two CD8 naive and one CD8 memory plate. Regarding the study as a whole: Larger estimated richness was generally recorded for naive subsets relative to memory subsets.

CDR3 length: 15 residues. Germline CDR1 and CDR2: SGHNT and YYREEE (reference sequence). Trimming removed 4 bases from V and 6 bases from J, with 16 bases in between. The receptor was derived from a man younger than 35 in good health. This chain uses TRBV5-4 with TRBJ2-2; either TRBD1 or TRBD2 may fit D (6 bases each). The source material was naive CD8+ T cells sorted from blood. The CDR3 reads CASSRGRGVAGELFF. As DNA, the CDR3 is TGTGCCAGCAGCCGGGGGCGCGGAGTGGCCGGGGAGCTGTTTTTT. Looking up the rest from reference TRBV5-4 and TRBJ2-2 gives the full variable domain: ETGVTQSPTHLIKTRGQQVTLRCSSQSGHNTVSWYQQALGQGPQFIFQYYREEENGRGNFPPRFSGLQFPNYSSELNVNALELDDSALYLCASSRGRGVAGELFFGEGSRLTVL.